This entry lists 18 T cell receptor beta chains sequenced from one sample in a study of OX40 agonist ivuxolimab in advanced cancers. Clones were read by immunoSEQ multiplex PCR, and TCRdb kept only the in-frame ones, dropping some. The sample has 96,000 or so clones; around 90% are singletons. The sample consisted of CD4+ or CD8+ T cells sorted from blood, taken in a trial of the OX40 agonist ivuxolimab. The receptors stem from an adult with an advanced solid tumor such as melanoma, head and neck, liver or kidney cancer.

J is TRBJ1-1 and V is TRBV30; 8 bases fit TRBD1. Germline values: CDR1 GTSNPN, CDR2 SVGIG (reference sequence). The CDR3 covers 13 residues. The V gene end was trimmed by 7 bases and the J gene end by 3 bases; junction bases not matched to a gene: 7. The CDR3 spells CALLNRGYTEAFF. In DNA form, the CDR3 reads TGTGCCTTGCTCAACAGGGGGTACACTGAAGCTTTCTTT.

This clone appeared once. The rearrangement uses TRBV4-1 and TRBJ2-3; TRBD2 matches at 12 bases. Per germline, CDR1 MGHRA and CDR2 YSYEKL. V dropped 6 bases and J dropped 5; count of bases not matched to a gene: 15. The CDR3 runs to 18 residues. The CDR3: CASSPSSWRGLAGDTQYF. The DNA for the CDR3 is TGCGCCAGCAGTCCCTCCTCCTGGCGGGGACTAGCGGGAGATACGCAGTATTTT.

J is TRBJ1-5 and V is TRBV6-1, with no clear D. This CDR3 has 13 residues. Germline values: CDR1 MNHNS, CDR2 SASEGT. Trimming cost V 7 bases and J 7 bases, with 14 bases left between them. As DNA, the CDR3 is TGTGCCAGCAACAGCGGGATGGAGCAGCCCCAGCATTTT. Translated: CASNSGMEQPQHF.

V gene TRBV7-3 combines with J gene TRBJ1-2; D remains unclear. Trimming removed 5 bases from V and 4 bases from J, with 14 bases in between. CDR3 length: 14 amino acids. The germline gives CDR1 SGHTA, CDR2 FQGTGA. CDR3 amino acids: CASSPTGMGYGYTF. The CDR3 bases are TGTGCCAGCAGCCCGACGGGTATGGGCTATGGCTACACCTTC.

The V gene is TRBV7-9, the J gene TRBJ2-5; TRBD2 might be the D (6 bases). The germline V gene encodes CDR1 SEHNR and CDR2 FQNEAQ (reference sequence). The germline V and J ends were trimmed by 5 bases and 2 bases, with 12 bases remaining between them. The length of the CDR3 is 14 residues. CDR3 sequence: CASSNSGSQETQYF. CDR3 coding DNA: TGTGCCAGCAGCAATAGCGGATCTCAAGAGACCCAGTACTTC.

This chain joins TRBV30 and TRBJ1-5; 7 nucleotides match TRBD1. The CDR3 is 13 residues long. The J segment lost 6 bases and the V segment lost 0 bases, leaving 2 bases of the junction unmatched. The germline V gene has CDR1 GTSNPN and CDR2 SVGIG (reference sequence). The CDR3 DNA reads as TGTGCCTGGAGTGTAAGGGGGCTTCAGCCCCAGCATTTT. Its protein is CAWSVRGLQPQHF.

This clone occurred once. J is TRBJ1-5 and V is TRBV5-1, with D uncertain. The ends were cut back, 0 bases at V and 7 bases at J, with 14 bases in the middle. The CDR3 is 15 residues long. Germline V lookup: CDR1 SGHRS, CDR2 YFSETQ. The CDR3 sequence: CASSLAGTRGQPQHF. CDR3 DNA: TGCGCCAGCAGCTTGGCCGGCACCCGCGGGCAGCCCCAGCATTTT.

The chain links TRBV11-3 to TRBJ2-5, with TRBD2 matching over 13 bases. Germline-derived CDR1 and CDR2 are SGHNT and YENEEA. CDR3 size: 14 residues. V was clipped by 5 bases and J by 5 bases; unmatched bases: 2. The CDR3 loop reads CASSTTSGGETQYF. In DNA, the CDR3 is TGTGCCAGCAGCACGACTAGCGGGGGGGAGACCCAGTACTTC.

This clone showed up just a few times. V usage is TRBV9 and J usage is TRBJ1-6; D remains unclear. The V gene's germline CDR1 is SGDLS and CDR2 YYNGEE. Trimming shortened V by 4 bases and J by 7 bases, and 15 bases separated the two germline ends. This CDR3 is 15 amino acids long. This CDR3 is CASSQNVGGNSPLHF. As DNA, the CDR3 is TGTGCCAGCAGCCAAAACGTGGGAGGAAATTCACCCCTCCACTTT.

This clone was found once. This sequence joins TRBV5-1 and TRBJ2-7; 11 bases align to TRBD2. From germline, CDR1 is SGHRS and CDR2 YFSETQ. The CDR3 sequence is 14 residues long. V lost 3 bases and J lost 5; bases outside the gene matches: 4. CDR3 region: CASSSTSGNHEQYF. CDR3 bases: TGCGCCAGCAGCTCGACTAGCGGGAACCACGAGCAGTACTTC.

In DNA, the CDR3 is TGTGCCATCTCCGGCAGGGGGCGCGACACCGGGGAGCTGTTTTTT. Translated, it gives CAISGRGRDTGELFF. The chain employs TRBV10-3 and TRBJ2-2; 8 bases map to TRBD1. From germline, CDR1 is ENHRY and CDR2 SYGVKD. The V segment lost 8 bases and the J segment 3 bases; nucleotides outside the gene matches: 8. The CDR3 covers 15 residues.

The V call is TRBV5-4, the J call TRBJ2-1; 8 positions match TRBD2. The CDR3 is made up of 14 amino acids. The V gene's germline CDR1 is SGHNT and CDR2 YYREEE (reference sequence). V was pared by 4 bases and J by 9 bases, with 9 bases of the junction left unmatched. As DNA, the CDR3 is TGTGCCAGCAGCCGGGGGGGGGTTAGCCGTGAGCAGTTCTTC. Its translation: CASSRGGVSREQFF.

This chain links TRBV15 with TRBJ1-4; the D is unclear. Germline values: CDR1 LNHNV, CDR2 YYDKDF (reference sequence). The CDR3 has 13 amino acids. Trimming shortened V by 0 bases and J by 5 bases, and 4 bases separated the two germline ends. Here the CDR3 DNA reads TGTGCCACCAGCAGAGACTCAAATGAAAAACTGTTTTTT. Translating it yields CATSRDSNEKLFF.

The J gene is TRBJ2-6, the V gene TRBV19; D is unresolved. The CDR3 runs 13 residues. Germline V lookup: CDR1 LNHDA, CDR2 SQIVND (reference sequence). Trimming stripped 5 bases from V and 11 bases from J, with 13 bases between. The CDR3 is CASSPRQVYVLTF. The CDR3 DNA is TGTGCCAGTAGTCCCCGTCAAGTATACGTCCTGACTTTC.

V usage is TRBV19 and J usage is TRBJ2-7; D is uncertain. Trimming left V 1 base short and J 0 bases short, with 7 bases between. From germline, CDR1 is LNHDA and CDR2 SQIVND (reference sequence). The CDR3 is 14 amino acids. In DNA, the CDR3 is TGTGCCAGTAGTATAGGGGCAGGCTCCTACGAGCAGTACTTC. Amino acid sequence: CASSIGAGSYEQYF.

The chain carries TRBV7-2 and TRBJ1-3; a possible D gene is TRBD1 (6 bases). The CDR3 is 15 amino acids. Germline V gene lookup returns CDR1 SGHTA and CDR2 FQGNSA. The ends were cut back, 0 bases at V and 2 bases at J, with 8 bases in the middle. CDR3 sequence: CASSLAGQPGNTIYF. In DNA form, the CDR3 reads TGTGCCAGCAGCTTAGCCGGACAGCCTGGAAACACCATATATTTT.

As DNA, the CDR3 is TGTGCCAGCAGCCAAGACCCGGCCCCGACCCAGTACTTC. This translates into CASSQDPAPTQYF. The chain couples TRBV14 to TRBJ2-5; D remains ambiguous. Germline V gene data show CDR1 as SGHDN and CDR2 as FVKESK. The CDR3 runs to 13 residues. The V and J ends lost 0 bases and 7 bases respectively, with 9 bases between them.

The chain couples TRBV11-2 to TRBJ2-5, with D possibly matching TRBD2 (6 bases). V lost 5 bases, J lost 4 bases, and 14 bases lay in between. Germline V gene data show CDR1 as SGHAT and CDR2 as FQNNGV. The CDR3 is made up of 14 amino acids. CDR3 bases: TGTGCCAGCAGCCCGACTAGTAACTTAGAGACCCAGTACTTC. Its protein is CASSPTSNLETQYF.